Below, 31 T cell receptor beta chains from the same sample are listed, as sequenced in a study of blood T cells in healthy people across ages. It was with a sample-barcoded 5' primer and a J-beta primer mix that a second PCR of roughly 7 to 11 cycles was run. TCRdb re-analysed the 5' RACE reads in MiXCR, keeping a single row per CDR3 protein. The sample has 1.8 million or so distinct CDR3 sequences; approximately 40% are singletons. The sequencing input was blood. Receptor source: a human donor in good health.

The V and J genes are TRBV20-1 and TRBJ2-4; TRBD1 matches 7 bases. The end of the DNA fits TRBJ2-7 better, so the J call may be wrong. The germline gives CDR1 DFQATT, CDR2 SNEGSKA (reference sequence). This CDR3 region has 12 residues. As DNA, the CDR3 is TGCAGTGCTGACAGGGATCCCTACGAGCAGTACTTC. Its protein product is CSADRDPYEQYF.

A remark on this clonotype: A much larger clonotype is one base distant, so this may be a read error. This chain links TRBV7-2 with TRBJ2-6, with TRBD1 matching 7 bases. The CDR3 is 17 amino acids. Germline assignment: CDR1 SGHTA and CDR2 FQGNSA. V shed 7 bases and J 0 bases; nucleotides not matched to a gene: 9. DNA for the CDR3: TGTGCCAGCACCGCGTCCGGGACAGACTCTGGGGCCAACGTCCTGACTTTC. Translated, it gives CASTASGTDSGANVLTF.

This chain links TRBV20-1 with TRBJ1-2; D might be TRBD1 (6 bases). The ends were cut back, 2 bases at V and 4 bases at J, with 8 bases in the middle. The germline CDR1 and CDR2 sequences are DFQATT and SNEGSKA (reference sequence). The CDR3 extends over 12 amino acids. The CDR3: CSARQGRYGYTF. For the CDR3, the DNA is TGCAGTGCTAGACAGGGGCGCTATGGCTACACCTTC.

The chain couples TRBV20-1 to TRBJ1-2; D possibly corresponds to TRBD1 (5 bases). The V end lost 6 bases, the J end lost 3 bases, and 14 bases lay between the germline ends. In germline, CDR1 is DFQATT, CDR2 SNEGSKA (reference sequence). This CDR3 spans 13 amino acids. CDR3 sequence (DNA): TGCAGTGCCGCCCAGGACATGGACTATGGCTACACCTTC. Residues: CSAAQDMDYGYTF.

As regards this clonotype: Sequence at one end of the junction differs from germline and may be a read error. This rearrangement joins TRBV12-3 or TRBV12-4 to TRBJ1-5; weak D call: TRBD1 (6 bases). The CDR3 is made up of 15 amino acids. CDR3 residues: CAGSFLEGGNQPQHF. CDR3 bases: TGTGCCGGCAGTTTTCTGGAGGGGGGCAATCAGCCCCAGCATTTT.

The chain has TRBV6-1 and TRBJ2-4; D unclear. Judging by the DNA end, TRBJ2-7 fits better; the J call may be wrong. CDR1 and CDR2 from the germline V gene are MNHNS and SASEGT. This CDR3 contains 14 residues. The CDR3 bases are TGTGCCAGCAGTGAAGGTTTCTCTTACTACGAGCAGTACTTC. Translating gives CASSEGFSYYEQYF.

This clonotype has only a few counts. V is TRBV29-1 and J is TRBJ2-1; 9 positions match TRBD2. Germline CDR1 reads SQVTM; CDR2 reads ANQGSEA. The CDR3 spans 13 residues. Losses at the gene ends were 4 bases for V and 13 bases for J; bases not matched to a gene: 11. The CDR3 sequence is CSVVIAGAVNQFF. The CDR3 coding sequence is TGCAGCGTTGTGATAGCGGGGGCCGTTAATCAGTTCTTC.

The V and J genes are TRBV7-9 and TRBJ2-3; 7 bases line up with TRBD1. V lost 4 bases, J lost 8 bases, and 9 bases stayed unmatched. The CDR3 totals 14 residues. Germline V CDR1 and CDR2: SEHNR, FQNEAQ (reference sequence). DNA for the CDR3: TGTGCCAGCAGCTCCGGGACAGAGATGGGTACGCAGTATTTT. Protein sequence: CASSSGTEMGTQYF. Looking up the rest from reference TRBV7-9 and TRBJ2-3 gives the full variable domain: DTGVSQNPRHKITKRGQNVTFRCDPISEHNRLYWYRQTLGQGPEFLTYFQNEAQLEKSRLLSDRFSAERPKGSFSTLEIQRTEQGDSAMYLCASSSGTEMGTQYFGPGTRLTVL.

The chain joins TRBV30 to TRBJ1-6; D might be TRBD1 (5 bases). Germline CDR1 is GTSNPN and CDR2 is SVGIG (reference sequence). The CDR3 is made up of 16 amino acids. Between the trimmed V and J ends, which lost 0 bases and 9 bases, there was a span of 18 bases. The CDR3 here is CAWSVERVRRGSPLHF. The DNA for the CDR3 is TGTGCCTGGAGTGTCGAGCGAGTAAGGAGGGGTTCACCCCTCCACTTT.

Only a few counts were recorded for this clonotype. The chain uses TRBV12-3 or TRBV12-4 and TRBJ1-2; D is unresolved. The CDR3 covers 14 residues. V shed 1 base and J shed 5 bases, with 11 bases lying between them. CDR3 sequence: CASSLVRVGYGYTF. CDR3 bases: TGTGCCAGCAGTTTAGTAAGGGTAGGATATGGCTACACCTTC.

This clonotype appeared once. The chain joins TRBV2 to TRBJ2-7; TRBD2 might be the D (6 bases). Germline V gives CDR1 SNHLY, CDR2 FYNNEI. The CDR3 covers 14 residues. Trimming removed 7 bases at V and 3 bases at J, with 16 bases between. Here the CDR3 reads CASTPGRQSYEQYF. The CDR3 DNA reads TGTGCCAGCACCCCAGGGAGGCAGAGCTACGAGCAGTACTTC.

The CDR3 is CASSQEGGRVPSYEQYF. Written as DNA, the CDR3 is TGTGCCAGCAGCCAAGAGGGGGGCAGAGTCCCTTCCTACGAGCAGTACTTC. The V and J genes are TRBV4-2 and TRBJ2-7; D may be TRBD1 or TRBD2 (6 bases each). Germline loops: CDR1 LGHNA, CDR2 YNFKEQ. V shed 0 bases and J shed 1 base, with 16 bases lying between them. This CDR3 contains 17 residues.

The chain joins TRBV5-1 to TRBJ2-5; 8 nucleotides agree with TRBD2. This CDR3 is built from 15 residues. The V gene end was trimmed by 2 bases and the J gene end by 4 bases; junction bases not matched to a gene: 7. The germline V gene encodes CDR1 SGHRS and CDR2 YFSETQ. CDR3 sequence (DNA): TGCGCCAGCAGCTTCGGCGGGGGGATCTTAGAGACCCAGTACTTC. The encoded protein is CASSFGGGILETQYF. Combining the CDR3 with reference TRBV5-1 and TRBJ2-5 gives the whole variable domain KAGVTQTPRYLIKTRGQQVTLSCSPISGHRSVSWYQQTPGQGLQFLFEYFSETQRNKGNFPGRFSGRQFSNSRSEMNVSTLELGDSALYLCASSFGGGILETQYFGPGTRLLVL.

The chain links TRBV7-3 to TRBJ2-3; TRBD2 matches at 7 bases. V lost 4 bases to trimming and J lost 2 bases; unmatched junction nucleotides: 9. This CDR3 is built from 16 residues. Germline assignment: CDR1 SGHTA and CDR2 FQGTGA. CDR3 DNA sequence: TGTGCCAGCAGCTCGACGACTAGCACTTACACAGATACGCAGTATTTT. Protein product: CASSSTTSTYTDTQYF.

This rearrangement joins TRBV7-9 to TRBJ2-3, with D perhaps matching TRBD1 (6 bases). The germline CDR1 and CDR2 sequences are SEHNR and FQNEAQ (reference sequence). Deletions cut 5 bases from V and 5 bases from J, with 20 bases between. This CDR3 has 16 amino acids. CDR3 nucleotide sequence: TGTGCCAGCAGCCCCGGTGAGGGGGAGTCCGTAGATACGCAGTATTTT. Protein product: CASSPGEGESVDTQYF.

This clonotype appeared a few times. J is TRBJ2-5 and V is TRBV12-3 or TRBV12-4; 9 bases match TRBD1. The J call may be mistaken, given a closer DNA end match to TRBJ2-7. CDR3 length: 20 amino acids. CDR3 DNA: TGTGCCAGCAGTTTAGCGGTAGAAGGACAGGGGATTATCCAGGACTACGAGCAGTACTTC. This encodes CASSLAVEGQGIIQDYEQYF.

Only a few counts were recorded for this clonotype. The chain links TRBV12-3 or TRBV12-4 to TRBJ2-6; no definite D call. The CDR3 runs 15 residues. V lost 6 bases and J lost 4, with 13 bases in between. CDR3 amino acids: CASRSQGTGANVLTF. The CDR3 DNA reads as TGTGCCAGCAGGTCTCAAGGAACCGGGGCCAACGTCCTGACTTTC.

The gene calls are TRBV30 and TRBJ1-1; D unresolved. Germline lookup yields CDR1 GTSNPN and CDR2 SVGIG (reference sequence). V lost 2 bases and J 5 bases, leaving 6 bases between the germline ends. The length of the CDR3 is 11 residues. CDR3 DNA: TGTGCCTGGAGTCAACAAACTGAAGCTTTCTTT. Translating it yields CAWSQQTEAFF. Complete variable domain (other parts from reference TRBV30 and TRBJ1-1): SQTIHQWPATLVQPVGSPLSLECTVEGTSNPNLYWYRQAAGRGLQLLFYSVGIGQISSEVPQNLSASRPQDRQFILSSKKLLLSDSGFYLCAWSQQTEAFFGQGTRLTVV.

This clonotype was observed a few times. The J gene is TRBJ1-1, the V gene TRBV29-1; the D gene is possibly TRBD1 (5 bases). There are 12 residues in the CDR3. Germline-derived CDR1 and CDR2 are SQVTM and ANQGSEA. V shed 7 bases and J shed 0 bases, with 9 bases lying between them. This CDR3 reads CSAGTVNTEAFF. In nucleotides, the CDR3 is TGCAGCGCCGGGACGGTGAACACTGAAGCTTTCTTT. Together with reference TRBV29-1 and TRBJ1-1, the CDR3 gives the full variable domain: SAVISQKPSRDICQRGTSLTIQCQVDSQVTMMFWYRQQPGQSLTLIATANQGSEATYESGFVIDKFPISRPNLTFSTLTVSNMSPEDSSIYLCSAGTVNTEAFFGQGTRLTVV.

The rearrangement joins TRBV20-1 to TRBJ2-5, with D unresolved. Germline CDR1 and CDR2: DFQATT and SNEGSKA (reference sequence). The CDR3 loop spans 12 amino acids. V was pared by 4 bases and J by 5 bases, with 11 bases between. In DNA, the CDR3 is TGCAGTGCTACACAGCAAAGGGAGACCCAGTACTTC. It encodes CSATQQRETQYF.

This clonotype showed up just a few times. V usage is TRBV20-1 and J usage is TRBJ1-2, with D perhaps TRBD1 (6 bases). Trimming pared 0 bases from V and 7 bases from J, leaving 12 bases between. Germline CDR1 reads DFQATT; CDR2 reads SNEGSKA (reference sequence). The CDR3 is made up of 13 amino acids. CDR3: CSARDRGGGGYTF. CDR3 in DNA: TGCAGTGCTAGAGATAGAGGAGGGGGTGGCTACACCTTC.

In its sample, this clonotype was seen a few times. The V call is TRBV20-1, the J call TRBJ2-5; no reliable D call. V was cut by 6 bases and J by 7 bases, with 9 bases left in between. The CDR3 runs 10 residues. Germline values: CDR1 DFQATT, CDR2 SNEGSKA (reference sequence). The chain's CDR3 is CSAEIGTQYF. CDR3 sequence (DNA): TGCAGTGCAGAGATAGGGACCCAGTACTTC.

The table lists this clonotype with a few counts. V gene TRBV10-3 combines with J gene TRBJ2-3, with TRBD2 matching 7 bases. The CDR3 has 14 amino acids. Germline V gives CDR1 ENHRY, CDR2 SYGVKD. With 3 bases clipped from V and 8 bases from J, the junction kept 8 bases outside the gene matches. The CDR3 loop is CAISDPGGIRTQYF. The CDR3 DNA follows: TGTGCCATCAGTGACCCCGGGGGGATCCGTACGCAGTATTTT.

Only a few counts were recorded for this clonotype. The V call is TRBV20-1, the J call TRBJ2-5, with 7 positions matching TRBD1. Trimming cost V 2 bases and J 5 bases; bases outside gene matches: 11. The germline gives CDR1 DFQATT, CDR2 SNEGSKA (reference sequence). The CDR3 contains 15 residues. CDR3 sequence reads: CSARSYRGLGETQYF. The CDR3 DNA follows: TGCAGTGCTAGATCCTACAGGGGATTAGGGGAGACCCAGTACTTC.

This rearrangement joins TRBV7-9 to TRBJ1-1; 9 bases line up with TRBD1. The ends lost 5 bases at V and 1 base at J; junction bases unmatched: 5. CDR1 is SEHNR, CDR2 FQNEAQ, per germline (reference sequence). This CDR3 contains 15 residues. The CDR3 here is CASSTRQGGNTEAFF. The CDR3 bases are TGTGCCAGCAGCACCCGACAGGGGGGGAACACTGAAGCTTTCTTT.

V and J are TRBV25-1 and TRBJ2-1; D is uncertain. CDR1 MGHDK and CDR2 SYGVNS come from the germline V gene. The CDR3 loop spans 14 amino acids. The V end lost 0 bases, the J end lost 7 bases, and 10 bases lay between the germline ends. CDR3 residues: CASSEYRVVNEQFF. The DNA for the CDR3 is TGTGCCAGCAGTGAATATAGAGTGGTTAATGAGCAGTTCTTC.

This clonotype was seen ten or more times. V and J are TRBV9 and TRBJ1-5; 7 positions agree with TRBD1. The V and J ends lost 3 bases and 4 bases, in that order; junction bases with no gene match: 7. Germline V gene data show CDR1 as SGDLS and CDR2 as YYNGEE. The CDR3 consists of 15 residues. As DNA, the CDR3 is TGTGCCAGCAGCGCAACCGGGACAGCAAATCAGCCCCAGCATTTT. Translating it yields CASSATGTANQPQHF.

The chain has TRBV3-1 and TRBJ1-2; D may be TRBD1 (5 bases). This CDR3 has 17 residues. Between the trimmed V and J ends, which lost 7 bases and 5 bases, there was a span of 26 bases. The germline CDR1 and CDR2 sequences are LGHDT and YNNKEL (reference sequence). CDR3 sequence: CASTSQTSGTYAYGYTF. CDR3 sequence (DNA): TGTGCCAGCACCTCTCAAACTTCCGGGACTTACGCGTATGGCTACACCTTC.

V usage is TRBV3-1 and J usage is TRBJ1-2, with 8 bases fitting TRBD1. Trimming took 2 bases from V and 10 from J; bases not matched to a gene: 6. The length of the CDR3 is 13 residues. Germline CDR1 is LGHDT and CDR2 is YNNKEL (reference sequence). DNA of the CDR3: TGTGCCAGCAGCCAATATACAGGGGGGAACTACACCTTC. This sequence encodes CASSQYTGGNYTF.

About this clonotype: One end of the junction does not line up with germline, which may come from a read error. The J gene is TRBJ2-4, the V gene TRBV10-3; TRBD1 aligns across 11 bases. The CDR3 covers 16 residues. Germline V gene lookup returns CDR1 ENHRY and CDR2 SYGVKD. CDR3 sequence (DNA): TGTGCCGTCAGTGAAGGGGGGACAGGGGGGAGAAACATTCAGTACTTC. Translating it yields CAVSEGGTGGRNIQYF.

The chain is built from TRBV12-3 or TRBV12-4 and TRBJ1-2; unclear D gene. The CDR3 contains 12 residues. Trimming removed 7 bases from V and 7 bases from J, with 13 bases in between. The CDR3 DNA reads TGTGCCAGCATCTTCCGGGCGGGTGGCTACACCTTC. Translating gives CASIFRAGGYTF.